This T cell receptor beta chain comes out of a study of T cell responses to AZD1222 COVID-19 vaccine. Repertoires were generated with immunoSEQ multiplex PCR, while TCRdb's copy carries only in-frame clones and drops some. The sample includes roughly 200,000 clones, approximately 92% of them seen just once. Germline V CDR1 and CDR2: SGHRS, YFSETQ. V lost 2 bases and J 5 bases, leaving 7 bases between the germline ends. The CDR3 length is 12 residues. This receptor was taken from an adult in good health. Sequences were derived from peripheral blood, sampled on day 0 of AZD1222 vaccination. The chain employs TRBV5-1 and TRBJ1-2; no clear D. The CDR3 nucleotides read TGCGCCAGCAGCTTCGCACGTTATGGCTACACCTTC. Protein product: CASSFARYGYTF. The full variable domain, completed using reference TRBV5-1 and TRBJ1-2, is KAGVTQTPRYLIKTRGQQVTLSCSPISGHRSVSWYQQTPGQGLQFLFEYFSETQRNKGNFPGRFSGRQFSNSRSEMNVSTLELGDSALYLCASSFARYGYTFGSGTRLTVV.